One sample yielded the 27 T cell receptor beta chains listed below, sequenced in a study of T cell repertoires in cytomegalovirus infection. TCRdb analysed the reads with MiXCR anew, one entry per CDR3 protein. Among around 300,000 distinct CDR3 sequences listed, about a quarter were seen once. Specimen: PBMCs. The receptors derive from a human donor in good health (CMV status not recorded). Some clones in this sample may be carry-over from other donors' samples.

This clonotype was seen many times. The chain is built from TRBV28 and TRBJ2-5, with 10 bases aligning to TRBD1. The CDR3 sequence is 15 residues long. Per the germline V gene, CDR1 is MDHEN and CDR2 is SYDVKM. Germline trimming cut 4 bases from V and 3 bases from J; bases unmatched to any gene: 5. The CDR3 reads CASSSRDRGKETQYF. Written as DNA, the CDR3 is TGTGCCAGCAGTTCCCGGGACAGGGGAAAAGAGACCCAGTACTTC.

The table lists this clonotype with many counts. The rearrangement uses TRBV29-1 and TRBJ2-7, with D perhaps matching TRBD1 (6 bases). The CDR3 is 16 residues long. Deletions cut 1 base from V and 1 base from J, with 17 bases between. Germline values: CDR1 SQVTM, CDR2 ANQGSEA. CDR3 residues: CSVEGGSTGVSYEQYF. Written as DNA, the CDR3 is TGCAGCGTTGAAGGGGGTTCGACAGGAGTATCCTACGAGCAGTACTTC.

This clonotype came up a few times. The rearrangement joins TRBV20-1 to TRBJ2-5; possible D gene TRBD2, 5 bases. This CDR3 comprises 11 residues. Deletions cut 4 bases from V and 5 bases from J, with 8 bases between. From germline, CDR1 is DFQATT and CDR2 SNEGSKA (reference sequence). CDR3 in amino acids: CSATGIETQYF. CDR3 sequence (DNA): TGCAGTGCTACCGGGATCGAGACCCAGTACTTC.

The CDR3 DNA follows: TGCAGCGTTGAAGATCTGAGGGCCGGCACAGATACGCAGTATTTT. It encodes CSVEDLRAGTDTQYF. The rearrangement joins TRBV29-1 to TRBJ2-3, with D maybe TRBD2 (5 bases). The ends were cut back, 0 bases at V and 1 base at J, with 11 bases in the middle. Germline V gives CDR1 SQVTM, CDR2 ANQGSEA. The CDR3 runs 15 residues.

The sample holds a few counts of this clonotype. The chain employs TRBV12-5 and TRBJ1-5; D perhaps matches TRBD1 (6 bases). Looked up from germline, CDR1 is LGHNT and CDR2 is FRNRAP. The CDR3 is 17 residues long. The CDR3 DNA follows: TGTGCCCTTAGGGGGGCCCCGACATCTTATAGCAATCAGCCCCAGCATTTT. Translated, it gives CALRGAPTSYSNQPQHF.

The chain employs TRBV10-3 and TRBJ2-7; 8 bases line up with TRBD1. The germline V gene encodes CDR1 ENHRY and CDR2 SYGVKD. The CDR3 is 15 amino acids. J gave up 8 bases and V 0 bases, and 9 bases lay outside the gene matches. DNA for the CDR3: TGTGCCATCAGTGAGTCATTCTTGGACAGGGAGAAGCAGTACTTC. Protein product: CAISESFLDREKQYF.

This clonotype was seen a handful of times. The rearrangement joins TRBV29-1 to TRBJ2-1, with no clear D. CDR3 length: 12 residues. Trimming stripped 7 bases from V and 3 bases from J, with 10 bases between. Per germline, CDR1 SQVTM and CDR2 ANQGSEA. The CDR3 bases are TGCAGCGCCCGGAGTGGCTACAATGAGCAGTTCTTC. Protein sequence: CSARSGYNEQFF.

For this clonotype: A clone one base away is much larger, so this may be a read error. CDR3 region: CTSSNELAGGIYNEQFF. CDR3 DNA sequence: TGTACCAGCAGCAACGAGCTAGCGGGAGGGATTTACAATGAGCAGTTCTTC. The chain combines TRBV7-2 with TRBJ2-1, with TRBD2 identical over 12 bases. CDR3 size: 17 residues. Germline lookup yields CDR1 SGHTA and CDR2 FQGNSA. V gave up 5 bases and J gave up 4 bases; unmatched junction bases: 9.

The sample holds many counts of this clonotype. This sequence joins TRBV7-2 and TRBJ2-1; TRBD2 matches 9 bases. The germline V gene has CDR1 SGHTA and CDR2 FQGNSA. There are 14 residues in the CDR3. The trim removed 1 base at V and 10 bases at J, leaving 5 bases unmatched. The CDR3: CASSLGLAEGEQFF. CDR3 sequence (DNA): TGTGCCAGCAGCTTAGGACTAGCGGAGGGAGAGCAGTTCTTC.

This clonotype was seen more than once but under ten times. The CDR3 is CSVEPSSGGAGEQYF. The CDR3 bases are TGCAGCGTTGAACCAAGTAGCGGGGGGGCCGGCGAGCAGTACTTC. The genes are TRBV29-1 and TRBJ2-7; 11 bases fit TRBD2. The CDR3 has 15 amino acids. Germline V gene sequence: CDR1 SQVTM, CDR2 ANQGSEA. The V gene end was trimmed by 2 bases and the J gene end by 6 bases; junction bases not matched to a gene: 9.

This clonotype was seen only a few times. The rearrangement uses TRBV7-9 and TRBJ1-3; D is uncertain. The CDR3 is made up of 15 amino acids. The germline CDR1 and CDR2 sequences are SEHNR and FQNEAQ (reference sequence). The V gene lost 4 bases and the J gene lost 0 bases, with 10 bases spanning the gap. DNA for the CDR3: TGTGCCAGCAGCTCACTACAGAACTCTGGAAACACCATATATTTT. Protein: CASSSLQNSGNTIYF. The variable domain in full, completed from reference TRBV7-9 and TRBJ1-3, reads DTGVSQNPRHKITKRGQNVTFRCDPISEHNRLYWYRQTLGQGPEFLTYFQNEAQLEKSRLLSDRFSAERPKGSFSTLEIQRTEQGDSAMYLCASSSLQNSGNTIYFGEGSWLTVV.

This clonotype was seen at least ten times. The chain recombines TRBV6-2 or TRBV6-3 with TRBJ2-7; 10 bases align to TRBD2. J gave up 3 bases and V 6 bases, and 5 bases lay outside the gene matches. The CDR3 runs 14 residues. Germline loops: CDR1 MNHEY, CDR2 SVGEGT. CDR3 region: CASSTLAGGYEQYF. CDR3 DNA: TGTGCCAGCAGCACCTTAGCGGGAGGCTACGAGCAGTACTTC.

The chain employs TRBV20-1 and TRBJ2-1, with a weak D call TRBD2 (5 bases). Germline CDR1 DFQATT, CDR2 SNEGSKA (reference sequence). CDR3 length equals 14 residues. The V end was cut by 2 bases, the J end by 4 bases, with 12 bases between. The CDR3 DNA follows: TGCAGTGCTAGAACCCGTCGGGGTTACAATGAGCAGTTCTTC. It is translated as CSARTRRGYNEQFF.

This clonotype was detected a few times. The chain joins TRBV7-2 to TRBJ2-1; 8 bases agree with TRBD2. CDR1 is SGHTA, CDR2 FQGNSA, per germline. Trimming at V came to 5 bases and at J to 7 bases, leaving 10 bases not matched to a gene. The CDR3 length is 15 residues. DNA for the CDR3: TGTGCCAGCAGCACCCGAAGCGGGAGTAAGAATGAGCAGTTCTTC. It codes for CASSTRSGSKNEQFF.

This chain connects TRBV10-3 to TRBJ1-1; no definite D call. The CDR3 consists of 13 residues. The V gene's germline CDR1 is ENHRY and CDR2 SYGVKD. The V and J ends lost 0 bases and 0 bases respectively, with 2 bases between them. The CDR3: CAISESLNTEAFF. The CDR3 coding sequence is TGTGCCATCAGTGAGTCCTTGAACACTGAAGCTTTCTTT.

This rearrangement joins TRBV7-2 to TRBJ1-6, with D possibly matching TRBD1 (5 bases). CDR3 length: 15 amino acids. In germline, CDR1 is SGHTA, CDR2 FQGNSA. V dropped 0 bases and J dropped 4 bases, with 7 bases sitting between them. The CDR3: CASSLAGVYNSPLHF. In nucleotides, the CDR3 is TGTGCCAGCAGCTTAGCAGGGGTATATAATTCACCCCTCCACTTT.

There are many counts of this clonotype. The chain couples TRBV15 to TRBJ2-5; D is unclear. Trimming left V 2 bases short and J 2 bases short, with 21 bases between. There are 18 residues in the CDR3. Germline V gene sequence: CDR1 LNHNV, CDR2 YYDKDF (reference sequence). CDR3 loop: CATSRRAGLAFRQETQYF. The CDR3 nucleotides are TGTGCCACCAGCAGAAGGGCAGGTTTAGCCTTCAGGCAAGAGACCCAGTACTTC.

This clonotype appeared a few times. The rearrangement uses TRBV10-3 and TRBJ2-5; 10 bases map to TRBD2. The CDR3 extends over 14 amino acids. CDR1 ENHRY and CDR2 SYGVKD come from the germline V gene. V shed 3 bases and J 7 bases; nucleotides not matched to a gene: 5. CDR3 bases: TGTGCCATCAGTGATGGGACTAGCGCAATGACCCAGTACTTC. Translation gives CAISDGTSAMTQYF.

This chain's CDR3 is CASRNRDLRFHF. In DNA form, the CDR3 reads TGTGCCAGCAGGAACCGGGACCTGAGGTTCCACTTT. The V call is TRBV2, the J call TRBJ1-6; a possible D gene is TRBD1 (5 bases). Germline V gives CDR1 SNHLY, CDR2 FYNNEI. The CDR3 loop spans 12 amino acids. Trimming took off 6 bases at V and 17 bases at J, with 17 bases between the two ends.

Many counts were recorded for this clonotype. CDR3 bases: TGTGCCAGCAGCCCCCAGGCTTCAGGACAAGAGACCCAGTACTTC. It is translated as CASSPQASGQETQYF. The V and J genes are TRBV7-2 and TRBJ2-5; D gene ambiguous. CDR3 length equals 15 residues. CDR1 and CDR2 from the germline V gene are SGHTA and FQGNSA. Trimming cost V 5 bases and J 2 bases, with 15 bases left between them. Full variable domain (outside the CDR3, taken from reference TRBV7-2 and TRBJ2-5): GAGVSQSPSNKVTEKGKDVELRCDPISGHTALYWYRQSLGQGLEFLIYFQGNSAPDKSGLPSDRFSAERTGGSVSTLTIQRTQQEDSAVYLCASSPQASGQETQYFGPGTRLLVL.

The chain combines TRBV28 with TRBJ1-5; 7 bases align to TRBD1. Germline-derived CDR1 and CDR2 are MDHEN and SYDVKM. Losses at the gene ends were 8 bases for V and 4 bases for J; bases not matched to a gene: 11. The CDR3 runs to 15 residues. In nucleotides, the CDR3 is TGTGCCAGCGCCCCCGGGACAGTATTTAATCAGCCCCAGCATTTT. Translating gives CASAPGTVFNQPQHF.

The CDR3 region has the DNA TGTGCCAGCAGCCGTGACAGCTCTTACACCTTC. It yields the protein CASSRDSSYTF. V is TRBV7-8 and J is TRBJ1-2; D is perhaps TRBD1 (5 bases). The V gene lost 5 bases and the J gene lost 11 bases, with 12 bases spanning the gap. Looked up from germline, CDR1 is SGHVS and CDR2 is FQNEAQ. The CDR3 has 11 amino acids. Based on the CDR3 plus reference TRBV7-8 and TRBJ1-2, the full variable domain is GAGVSQSPRYKVAKRGQDVALRCDPISGHVSLFWYQQALGQGPEFLTYFQNEAQLDKSGLPSDRFFAERPEGSVSTLKIQRTQQEDSAVYLCASSRDSSYTFGSGTRLTVV.

The V gene is TRBV5-1, the J gene TRBJ2-1, with 7 positions matching TRBD1. After removal of 4 bases from V and 0 bases from J, the junction contained 7 bases not matched to a gene. The CDR3 length is 16 residues. Germline values: CDR1 SGHRS, CDR2 YFSETQ. CDR3 in DNA: TGCGCCAGCAGCGCACTACAGGGGAGCTCCTACAATGAGCAGTTCTTC. Translation: CASSALQGSSYNEQFF.

This clonotype was seen only a few times. The J gene is TRBJ2-1, the V gene TRBV24-1; D not resolved. The germline V and J ends were trimmed by 0 bases and 5 bases, with 10 bases remaining between them. The CDR3 spans 15 residues. The germline CDR1 and CDR2 sequences are KGHDR and SFDVKD. In DNA form, the CDR3 reads TGTGCCACCAGTGATTTGGAATCCACCAACAATGAGCAGTTCTTC. Its translation is CATSDLESTNNEQFF.

The chain links TRBV28 to TRBJ2-3; D uncertain. Germline V gives CDR1 MDHEN, CDR2 SYDVKM. V dropped 2 bases and J dropped 13 bases, with 16 bases sitting between them. The CDR3 runs 13 residues. The CDR3: CASSLTSLVWKYF. DNA of the CDR3: TGTGCCAGCAGTTTAACGTCCCTAGTATGGAAGTATTTT.

This clonotype appeared a few times. The genes are TRBV7-9 and TRBJ1-1; 8 nucleotides line up with TRBD1. With 5 bases clipped from V and 1 base from J, the junction kept 0 bases outside the gene matches. The germline V gene has CDR1 SEHNR and CDR2 FQNEAQ (reference sequence). The CDR3 has 13 amino acids. The CDR3 loop is CASSTGGNTEAFF. CDR3 DNA: TGTGCCAGCAGCACAGGGGGGAACACTGAAGCTTTCTTT.

This clonotype was seen a handful of times. J is TRBJ2-3 and V is TRBV6-1, with a tentative D call TRBD1 (6 bases). The germline V gene encodes CDR1 MNHNS and CDR2 SASEGT. V was shortened by 5 bases and J by 3 bases, with 15 bases between the two germline ends. This CDR3 is 15 amino acids long. For the CDR3, the DNA is TGTGCCAGCAGTAAAAACAGGGCCGGGACAGATACGCAGTATTTT. It codes for CASSKNRAGTDTQYF.